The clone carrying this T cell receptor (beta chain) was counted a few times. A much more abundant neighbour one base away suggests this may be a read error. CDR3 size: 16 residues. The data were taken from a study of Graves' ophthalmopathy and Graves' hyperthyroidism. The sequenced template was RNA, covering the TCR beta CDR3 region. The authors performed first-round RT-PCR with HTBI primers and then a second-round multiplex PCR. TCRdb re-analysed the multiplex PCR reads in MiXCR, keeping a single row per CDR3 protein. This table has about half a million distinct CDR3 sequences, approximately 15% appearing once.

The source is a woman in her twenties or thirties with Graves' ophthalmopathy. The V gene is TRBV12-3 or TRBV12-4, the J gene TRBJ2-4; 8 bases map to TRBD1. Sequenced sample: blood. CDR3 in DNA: TGTGCCAGCAGTCGTACAGGGGGTCAAGCCAAAAACATTAAGTACTTC. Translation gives CASSRTGGQAKNIKYF.